The 13 T cell receptor beta chains listed next were all sequenced from one sample in a study of blood T cell repertoires in COVID-19. Clones were read by immunoSEQ multiplex PCR, and TCRdb kept only the in-frame ones, dropping some. In the table there are some 300,000 clones, nearly 90% of which are singletons. Sequencing used PBMCs or T cells enriched from blood (not recorded which). These receptors were obtained from a woman between 45 and 60 years old who had been exposed to COVID-19.

The chain combines TRBV6-1 with TRBJ2-1; the D gene is possibly TRBD2 (7 bases). The CDR3 is 16 amino acids. V was trimmed by 4 bases and J by 4 bases, leaving 17 bases between them. Germline V CDR1 and CDR2: MNHNS, SASEGT. CDR3 amino acids: CASSGLGGAFYNEQFF. In DNA, the CDR3 is TGTGCCAGCAGTGGACTGGGGGGGGCGTTTTACAATGAGCAGTTCTTC.

The gene calls are TRBV4-1 and TRBJ1-1, with D hard to call. Trimming took 7 bases from V and 1 from J, leaving 16 bases between them. This CDR3 has 15 amino acids. Germline CDR1 reads MGHRA; CDR2 reads YSYEKL. CDR3 sequence reads: CASTPRWAGNTEAFF. The CDR3 DNA follows: TGCGCCAGCACCCCCAGGTGGGCCGGGAACACTGAAGCTTTCTTT.

The CDR3 DNA is TGTGCCAGCAGCCTGGGACAGCTGAACACTGAAGCTTTCTTT. Protein: CASSLGQLNTEAFF. The chain couples TRBV4-2 to TRBJ1-1, with 7 positions matching TRBD1. CDR3 length equals 14 residues. The V gene's germline CDR1 is LGHNA and CDR2 YNFKEQ. Unmatched junction bases numbered 2, after V lost 4 bases and J lost 0 bases.

V usage is TRBV3-1 (or the pseudogene TRBV3-2) and J usage is TRBJ1-1; D gene uncertain. The germline V gene has CDR1 LGHDT and CDR2 YNNKEL (reference sequence). V lost 3 bases to trimming and J lost 3 bases, with 17 bases between them. The CDR3 length is 16 residues. The CDR3 reads CASSHTFQTDYTEAFF. DNA for the CDR3: TGTGCCAGCAGCCACACATTTCAGACTGACTACACTGAAGCTTTCTTT.

The chain employs TRBV7-9 and TRBJ1-6, with TRBD1 identical over 8 bases. Germline assignment: CDR1 SEHNR and CDR2 FQNEAQ (reference sequence). The CDR3 extends over 15 amino acids. J lost 5 bases, V lost 5 bases, and 5 bases had no gene match. CDR3 nucleotides: TGTGCCAGCAGCAGGGGGACAGGAGATAATTCACCCCTCCACTTT. Translation: CASSRGTGDNSPLHF.

The CDR3 spells CASSFLGNEQFF. As DNA, the CDR3 is TGTGCCAGCAGTTTCCTAGGTAATGAGCAGTTCTTC. The V gene is TRBV28, the J gene TRBJ2-1; D not resolved. This CDR3 contains 12 residues. V lost 3 bases and J lost 7, with 7 bases in between. CDR1 and CDR2 from the germline V gene are MDHEN and SYDVKM.

V gene TRBV27 combines with J gene TRBJ2-2; TRBD1 matches at 10 bases. Unmatched junction bases numbered 3, after V lost 7 bases and J lost 1 base. The CDR3 spans 15 residues. Germline V gene data show CDR1 as MNHEY and CDR2 as SMNVEV (reference sequence). The CDR3 region has the DNA TGTGCCAGCAAGAGGGACAGGGGGAACACCGGGGAGCTGTTTTTT. Encoded protein: CASKRDRGNTGELFF.

This chain links TRBV5-4 with TRBJ2-7, with TRBD2 as a possible D gene (6 bases). Trimming removed 4 bases from V and 1 base from J, with 15 bases in between. Germline-derived CDR1 and CDR2 are SGHNT and YYREEE (reference sequence). The CDR3 covers 15 residues. CDR3 nucleotides: TGTGCCAGCAGCCCCGATGGGGGGAGTTCCTACGAGCAGTACTTC. Translating gives CASSPDGGSSYEQYF.

V gene TRBV28 combines with J gene TRBJ1-4; D is ambiguous. Trimming removed 3 bases at V and 1 base at J, with 12 bases between. Germline V gene data show CDR1 as MDHEN and CDR2 as SYDVKM. This CDR3 has 16 amino acids. CDR3 residues: CASSFSGIGTNEKLFF. CDR3 coding DNA: TGTGCCAGCAGTTTTTCGGGAATAGGAACTAATGAAAAACTGTTTTTT. The full variable domain, its missing parts supplied by reference TRBV28 and TRBJ1-4, is DVKVTQSSRYLVKRTGEKVFLECVQDMDHENMFWYRQDPGLGLRLIYFSYDVKMKEKGDIPEGYSVSREKKERFSLILESASTNQTSMYLCASSFSGIGTNEKLFFGSGTQLSVL.

Regarding this clone: Relative to the germline gene, one junction end is altered; a read error may explain this. The CDR3 nucleotides are TGTGCCGGCAGCGAGTCTAGCGGGGGGGCCGCCGGGGAGCTGTTTTTT. Amino acids: CAGSESSGGAAGELFF. This chain joins TRBV9 and TRBJ2-2, with 12 positions matching TRBD2. Germline V CDR1 and CDR2: SGDLS, YYNGEE. The length of the CDR3 is 16 residues.

The genes are TRBV27 and TRBJ1-1; 7 bases agree with TRBD1. This CDR3 has 15 residues. From germline, CDR1 is MNHEY and CDR2 SMNVEV (reference sequence). V was clipped by 4 bases and J by 3 bases; unmatched bases: 8. CDR3 sequence: CASSYRGSAYTEAFF. The CDR3 DNA reads as TGTGCCAGCAGTTACAGGGGAAGCGCGTACACTGAAGCTTTCTTT.

The V and J genes are TRBV19 and TRBJ2-7; TRBD1 agrees at 8 bases. The CDR3 loop spans 14 amino acids. Looked up from germline, CDR1 is LNHDA and CDR2 is SQIVND (reference sequence). The V gene end was trimmed by 4 bases and the J gene end by 4 bases; junction bases not matched to a gene: 6. The CDR3 DNA follows: TGTGCCAGTAGTAGACAGGGGCTTGCGTACGAGCAGTACTTC. Residues: CASSRQGLAYEQYF. The full variable domain, with the rest looked up from reference TRBV19 and TRBJ2-7, is DGGITQSPKYLFRKEGQNVTLSCEQNLNHDAMYWYRQDPGQGLRLIYYSQIVNDFQKGDIAEGYSVSREKKESFPLTVTSAQKNPTAFYLCASSRQGLAYEQYFGPGTRLTVT.

The J gene is TRBJ2-7, the V gene TRBV5-1; tentative D call: TRBD2 (6 bases). CDR3 size: 14 residues. In germline, CDR1 is SGHRS, CDR2 YFSETQ. The V gene lost 2 bases and the J gene lost 0 bases, with 9 bases spanning the gap. The CDR3: CASSFGGYSYEQYF. The CDR3 DNA reads as TGCGCCAGCAGCTTTGGGGGGTACTCCTACGAGCAGTACTTC.